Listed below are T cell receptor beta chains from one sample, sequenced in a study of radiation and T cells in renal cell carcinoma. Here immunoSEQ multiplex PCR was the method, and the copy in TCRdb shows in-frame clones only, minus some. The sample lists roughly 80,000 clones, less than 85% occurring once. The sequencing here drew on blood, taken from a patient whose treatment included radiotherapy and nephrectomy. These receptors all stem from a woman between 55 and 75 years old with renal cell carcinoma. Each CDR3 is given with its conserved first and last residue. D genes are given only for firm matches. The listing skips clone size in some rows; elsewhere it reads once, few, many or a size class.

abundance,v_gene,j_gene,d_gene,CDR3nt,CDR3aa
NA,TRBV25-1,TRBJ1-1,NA,TGTGCCAGCGTAAGGGGTAGGAACACTGAAGCTTTCTTT,CASVRGRNTEAFF
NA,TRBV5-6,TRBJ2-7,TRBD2,TGTGCCAGCAGCTTGCCTAGCGGGGGGCCCTACTCCTACGAGCAGTACTTC,CASSLPSGGPYSYEQYF
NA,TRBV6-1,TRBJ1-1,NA,TGTGCCAGCAGCCCGGACTGGGAGGCAGCTTTCTTT,CASSPDWEAAFF
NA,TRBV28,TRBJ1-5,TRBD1,TGTGCCAGCAGTTATAATGACAGGGGCAATCAGCCCCAGCATTTT,CASSYNDRGNQPQHF
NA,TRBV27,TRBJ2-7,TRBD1,TGTGCCAGCAGTTTCGGACAGGGTTTTGAGCAGTACTTC,CASSFGQGFEQYF
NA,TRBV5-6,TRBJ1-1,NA,TGTGCCAGCAGGGACTTGAGGGGGAACACTGAAGCTTTCTTT,CASRDLRGNTEAFF
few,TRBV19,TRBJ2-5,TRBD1,TGTGCCAGTAGCCGGGACAGGGTAGGAGAGACCCAGTACTTC,CASSRDRVGETQYF
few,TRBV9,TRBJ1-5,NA,TGTGCCAGCAGCGTAATGGATGGGGGGACGCCCCAGCATTTT,CASSVMDGGTPQHF
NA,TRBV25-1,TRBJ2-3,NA,TGTGCCAGCAGCAGACTAGAGCCAACAGATACGCAGTATTTT,CASSRLEPTDTQYF
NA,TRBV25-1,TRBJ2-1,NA,TGTGCCAGCAGTGAATCGGCAGTCAATGAGCAGTTCTTC,CASSESAVNEQFF
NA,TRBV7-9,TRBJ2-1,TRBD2,TGTGCCAGCAGCTTAGTGCTAGCGGGGGGCTCTGAGCAGTTCTTC,CASSLVLAGGSEQFF
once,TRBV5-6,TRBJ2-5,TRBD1,TGTGCCAGCAGCTTGATTGGACAGGGAAAGGAGACCCAGTACTTC,CASSLIGQGKETQYF
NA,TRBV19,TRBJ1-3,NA,TGTGCCAGTACTCCCGTCGGGAAATGGGAAACTGGAAACACCATATATTTT,CASTPVGKWETGNTIYF
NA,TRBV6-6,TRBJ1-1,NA,TGTGCCAGCAGTTACCCACGGGGCGGGAACACTGAAGCTTTCTTT,CASSYPRGGNTEAFF
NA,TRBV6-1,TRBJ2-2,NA,TGTGCCACCCTACTAGGGACCGGGGAGCTGTTTTTT,CATLLGTGELFF
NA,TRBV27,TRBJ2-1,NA,TGTGCCAGCAGTGCTAGGGGCGGTGAGCAGTTCTTC,CASSARGGEQFF
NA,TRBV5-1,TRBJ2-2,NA,TGCGCCAGCATCTACAGTCCGGACACCGGGGAGCTGTTTTTT,CASIYSPDTGELFF
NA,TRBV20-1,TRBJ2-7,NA,TGCAGTGCCGAGACTAGCTACGAGCAGTACTTC,CSAETSYEQYF
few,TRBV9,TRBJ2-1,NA,TGTGCCAGCAGCGTAGATGATAGCGGCCCCTCCTACAATGAGCAGTTCTTC,CASSVDDSGPSYNEQFF
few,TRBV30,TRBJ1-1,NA,TGTGCCTGGAGTCATAACAGGAAAACAGAAGCTTTCTTT,CAWSHNRKTEAFF
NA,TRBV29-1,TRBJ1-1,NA,TGCAGCGTTGGTCCTAACAGGGAGCAAGCTTTCTTT,CSVGPNREQAFF
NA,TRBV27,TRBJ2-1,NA,TGTGCCAGCAGTGAGGATACTAGCTCCTACAATGAGCAGTTCTTC,CASSEDTSSYNEQFF
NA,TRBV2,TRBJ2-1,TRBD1,TGTGCCAGCAGTCCCTTACTCGGGACAGGGGATTACAATGAGCAGTTCTTC,CASSPLLGTGDYNEQFF
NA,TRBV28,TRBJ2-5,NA,TGTGCCAGCAGCCTCGGCCCCGGGGAGACCCAGTACTTC,CASSLGPGETQYF
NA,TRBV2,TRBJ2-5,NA,TGTGCCAGCAGTTGGGGGTACCAAGAGACCCAGTACTTC,CASSWGYQETQYF
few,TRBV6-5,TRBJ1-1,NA,TGTGCCAGCAGCGGGCAACTGAACACTGAAGCTTTCTTT,CASSGQLNTEAFF
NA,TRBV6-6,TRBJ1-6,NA,TGTGCCAGCAGTCCCCGGGACGTATCACCCCTCCACTTT,CASSPRDVSPLHF
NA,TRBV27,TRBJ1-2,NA,TGTGCCAGCAGTCTTGGACGGGCGAAGGGCTACACCTTC,CASSLGRAKGYTF
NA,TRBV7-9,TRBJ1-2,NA,TGTGCCAGCAGCTCTGAGGGTATTGGCAACTATGGCTACACCTTC,CASSSEGIGNYGYTF
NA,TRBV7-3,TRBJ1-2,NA,TGTGCCAGCAGCTCCTCAGGGAGGTATGGCTACACCTTC,CASSSSGRYGYTF
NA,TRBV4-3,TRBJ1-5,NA,TGCGCCAGCAGCCAAGGGGCGGATCAGCCCCAGCATTTT,CASSQGADQPQHF
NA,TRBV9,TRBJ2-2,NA,TGTGCCAGCAGCGCCTTTCCCCGGCCAACGAACACCGGGGAGCTGTTTTTT,CASSAFPRPTNTGELFF
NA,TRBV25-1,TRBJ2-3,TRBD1,TGTGCCAGCAGTGAAGCTTCCAGGGGGCGTACAGATACGCAGTATTTT,CASSEASRGRTDTQYF
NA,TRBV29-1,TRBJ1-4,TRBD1,TGCAGCGGAATCGACAGGGGTGGGGAAAAACTGTTTTTT,CSGIDRGGEKLFF
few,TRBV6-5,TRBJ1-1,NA,TGTGCCAGCAGTTACCGTGGCAGTAACACTGAAGCTTTCTTT,CASSYRGSNTEAFF
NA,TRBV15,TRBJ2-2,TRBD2,TGTGCCACCAGCAGCGACCGGGAGGTAGGAAGGACCGGGGAGCTGTTTTTT,CATSSDREVGRTGELFF
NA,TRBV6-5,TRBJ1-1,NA,TGTGCCAGCAGTGTCTCAGGGGACACTGAAGCTTTCTTT,CASSVSGDTEAFF
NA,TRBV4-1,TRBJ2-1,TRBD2,TGCGCCAGCAGTCTCTTTACTAGCGGGAGGCCGTTAAACAATGAGCAGTTCTTC,CASSLFTSGRPLNNEQFF
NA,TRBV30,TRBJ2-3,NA,TGTGCCTGGAGGAACCGGGGGACGCAGTATTTT,CAWRNRGTQYF
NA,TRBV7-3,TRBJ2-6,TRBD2,TGTGCCAGCAGCTTAAGTCAAGCGGGAGGGCTTGGGGCCAACGTCCTGACTTTC,CASSLSQAGGLGANVLTF
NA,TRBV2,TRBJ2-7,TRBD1,TGTGCCAGCAGTGAGGGACAGGTGCCCACCTACGAGCAGTACTTC,CASSEGQVPTYEQYF
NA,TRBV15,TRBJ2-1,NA,TGTGCCACCAGGGGGGCTCGGGGAGAGCAGTTCTTC,CATRGARGEQFF
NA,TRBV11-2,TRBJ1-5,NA,TGTGCCAGCAGCCGAGGGGCCGGGTTAGATCAGCCCCAGCATTTT,CASSRGAGLDQPQHF
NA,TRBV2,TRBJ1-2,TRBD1,TGTGCCAGCAGGCCCGGACAGGGCCACTATGGCTACACCTTC,CASRPGQGHYGYTF
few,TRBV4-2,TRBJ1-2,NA,TGTGCCAGCAGCCGACACGAGACAGGCGATAACTATGGCTACACCTTC,CASSRHETGDNYGYTF
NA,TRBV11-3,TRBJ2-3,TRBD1,TGTGCCAGCAGCTCGGGACAGGGGGACACAGATACGCAGTATTTT,CASSSGQGDTDTQYF
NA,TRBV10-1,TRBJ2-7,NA,TGCGCCAGCAGTGAGTTCCGGGGCTCCTACGAGCAGTACTTC,CASSEFRGSYEQYF
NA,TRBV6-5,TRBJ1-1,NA,TGTGCCGTAGGAAGCACTGAAGCTTTCTTT,CAVGSTEAFF
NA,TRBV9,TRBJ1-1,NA,TGTGCCAGCAGCGTGGGCGGGGACCACCCTGCTTTCTTT,CASSVGGDHPAFF
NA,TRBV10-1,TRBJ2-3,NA,TGCGCCAGCAGTGGGCAGGGCAGCACAGATACGCAGTATTTT,CASSGQGSTDTQYF
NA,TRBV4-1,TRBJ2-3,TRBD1,TGCGCCAGCAGCCACTTTCTGCTAGGACAGGGGACAGATACGCAGTATTTT,CASSHFLLGQGTDTQYF
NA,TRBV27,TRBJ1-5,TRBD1,TGTGCCAGCAGCTCCGGGACAGCCGTAAGGCAGCCCCAGCATTTT,CASSSGTAVRQPQHF
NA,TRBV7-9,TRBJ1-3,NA,TGTGCCAGCAGCTTAGGGGGCCTCATAGGAAACACCATATATTTT,CASSLGGLIGNTIYF
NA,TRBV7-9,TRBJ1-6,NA,TGTGCCAGCAGCCTGGGAGACAGTGGCGGCTCACCCCTCCACTTT,CASSLGDSGGSPLHF